These 14 T cell receptor beta chains were all obtained from the same sample, sequenced in a study of radiotherapy plus CTLA-4 blockade in lung cancer. Measured with immunoSEQ multiplex PCR; TCRdb has only the in-frame clones, and not every one. This sample carries roughly 85,000 clones, roughly 86% of them seen once, and the ten largest clones take roughly a sixth. Source: peripheral blood, taken from a patient treated with radiotherapy plus ipilimumab. Source of these receptors: a human donor with non-small cell lung cancer that progressed on radiotherapy plus ipilimumab.

V is TRBV7-8 and J is TRBJ2-1, with D maybe TRBD2 (5 bases). The CDR3 covers 14 residues. V shed 3 bases and J shed 9 bases, with 15 bases lying between them. From germline, CDR1 is SGHVS and CDR2 FQNEAQ. This CDR3 is CASSFQMESGEQFF. The DNA of the CDR3 is TGTGCCAGCAGCTTCCAAATGGAGAGCGGTGAGCAGTTCTTC.

Sample share makes this clone medium-sized (0.01 to 0.1%). V and J are TRBV10-3 and TRBJ1-2; no clear D gene. The germline V and J ends were trimmed by 2 bases and 5 bases, with 9 bases remaining between them. Per germline, CDR1 ENHRY and CDR2 SYGVKD. This CDR3 contains 13 residues. CDR3 DNA sequence: TGTGCCATCAGTGAGGTCAGTTATTATGGCTACACCTTC. It codes for CAISEVSYYGYTF.

The V call is TRBV19, the J call TRBJ1-1, with a tentative D call TRBD1 (5 bases). Trimming cost V 3 bases and J 5 bases, with 13 bases left between them. The length of the CDR3 is 14 residues. Germline CDR1 and CDR2: LNHDA and SQIVND (reference sequence). The CDR3 region has the DNA TGTGCCAGTAGTATTCGGGGGATTAGGACTGAAGCTTTCTTT. Encoded protein: CASSIRGIRTEAFF. Combining the CDR3 with reference TRBV19 and TRBJ1-1 gives the whole variable domain DGGITQSPKYLFRKEGQNVTLSCEQNLNHDAMYWYRQDPGQGLRLIYYSQIVNDFQKGDIAEGYSVSREKKESFPLTVTSAQKNPTAFYLCASSIRGIRTEAFFGQGTRLTVV.

V and J are TRBV25-1 and TRBJ1-4; D remains unclear. V was cut by 3 bases and J by 7 bases, with 3 bases left in between. Germline V lookup: CDR1 MGHDK, CDR2 SYGVNS. The CDR3 length is 11 residues. The DNA for the CDR3 is TGTGCCAGCAGTGAGTTTGAAAAACTGTTTTTT. Protein sequence: CASSEFEKLFF. Supplemented by reference TRBV25-1 and TRBJ1-4, the full variable domain reads EADIYQTPRYLVIGTGKKITLECSQTMGHDKMYWYQQDPGMELHLIHYSYGVNSTEKGDLSSESTVSRIRTEHFPLTLESARPSHTSQYLCASSEFEKLFFGSGTQLSVL.

This clone was recorded only once. The chain is built from TRBV6-5 and TRBJ2-6, with D perhaps TRBD1 (6 bases). Trimming cost V 6 bases and J 3 bases, with 9 bases left between them. The CDR3 spans 14 residues. Germline lookup yields CDR1 MNHEY and CDR2 SVGAGI. CDR3 in amino acids: CASSPGDGANVLTF. CDR3 sequence (DNA): TGTGCCAGCAGCCCAGGGGATGGGGCCAACGTCCTGACTTTC.

The J gene is TRBJ2-3, the V gene TRBV7-9; D perhaps matches TRBD2 (6 bases). With 5 bases removed from V and 5 bases from J, the gap between germline ends came to 11 bases. This CDR3 is built from 13 residues. CDR1 and CDR2 (germline): SEHNR, FQNEAQ (reference sequence). The CDR3 nucleotides read TGTGCCAGCAGCCGGGGACTTGGAGATACGCAGTATTTT. The encoded protein is CASSRGLGDTQYF.

The gene calls are TRBV30 and TRBJ2-7; D is unresolved. This CDR3 region has 12 residues. Trimming removed 2 bases from V and 5 bases from J, with 10 bases in between. Germline CDR1 GTSNPN, CDR2 SVGIG (reference sequence). The CDR3 DNA follows: TGTGCCTGGAGTAGGGTATTGGACGAGCAGTACTTC. It translates to CAWSRVLDEQYF.

This clone turned up a few times. One end of the junction does not line up with germline, which may come from a read error. This rearrangement joins TRBV4-1 to TRBJ2-7; maybe TRBD1 (5 bases). The CDR3 consists of 15 residues. Germline-derived CDR1 and CDR2 are MGHRA and YSYEKL. The CDR3 reads CASRQDSSVPYEQYF. CDR3 nucleotide sequence: TGCGCCAGCAGGCAAGACAGCAGTGTCCCCTACGAGCAGTACTTC.

The chain carries TRBV7-6 and TRBJ2-2; the D call may be TRBD1 or TRBD2 (5 bases each). The CDR3 is made up of 21 amino acids. Trimming took off 1 base at V and 3 bases at J, with 27 bases between the two ends. Per germline, CDR1 SGHVS and CDR2 FNYEAQ. CDR3 sequence reads: CASSLERGSGRAIVDTGELFF. CDR3 DNA sequence: TGTGCCAGCAGCTTAGAACGGGGATCGGGACGGGCGATTGTTGACACCGGGGAGCTGTTTTTT.

The chain is built from TRBV27 and TRBJ2-1, with 11 bases that match TRBD2. The CDR3 extends over 17 amino acids. CDR1 and CDR2 from the germline V gene are MNHEY and SMNVEV (reference sequence). V shed 6 bases, J shed 1 base, and the junction held 8 bases outside the gene matches. CDR3 sequence (DNA): TGTGCCAGCAGAAAACTCGGGACTAGCGGTTCCTACAATGAGCAGTTCTTC. As protein: CASRKLGTSGSYNEQFF.

The chain links TRBV19 to TRBJ1-4; 8 nucleotides match TRBD1. After removal of 4 bases from V and 5 bases from J, the junction contained 9 bases not matched to a gene. CDR3 length: 16 residues. Germline CDR1 reads LNHDA; CDR2 reads SQIVND (reference sequence). This chain's CDR3 is CASSSARTGSNEKLFF. CDR3 DNA sequence: TGTGCCAGTAGTAGCGCCCGGACAGGGTCAAATGAAAAACTGTTTTTT.

This rearrangement joins TRBV2 to TRBJ1-4; D is unclear. Looked up from germline, CDR1 is SNHLY and CDR2 is FYNNEI. Deletions cut 6 bases from V and 5 bases from J, with 13 bases between. This CDR3 region has 14 residues. The CDR3 reads CASREQSVNEKLFF. CDR3 coding DNA: TGTGCCAGCAGGGAACAGAGCGTGAATGAAAAACTGTTTTTT.

J is TRBJ1-3 and V is TRBV6-6, with D possibly matching TRBD1 (5 bases). This CDR3 has 12 residues. The V end lost 7 bases, the J end lost 4 bases, and 8 bases lay between the germline ends. Germline CDR1 MNHNY, CDR2 SVGAGI (reference sequence). The CDR3 region is CASKGLGNTIYF. The CDR3 DNA reads TGTGCCAGCAAGGGGCTGGGAAACACCATATATTTT.

This clone occurred a few times. The chain recombines TRBV2 with TRBJ1-5, with 7 bases lining up with TRBD1. Germline CDR1 and CDR2: SNHLY and FYNNEI. The trim removed 6 bases at V and 6 bases at J, leaving 11 bases unmatched. The CDR3 contains 15 residues. The CDR3 is CASSPTRQGIQPQHF. For the CDR3, the DNA is TGTGCCAGCAGCCCAACTCGACAGGGTATTCAGCCCCAGCATTTT.